This TCR beta chain was sequenced in a study of preoperative IRX-2 immunotherapy in early breast cancer. Generated by immunoSEQ multiplex PCR, the TCRdb table keeps only in-frame clones and is missing some. Of over 30,000 clones in the sample, roughly nine tenths are singletons; the top ten hold 1.6%. This clone appeared once. This CDR3 comprises 14 residues. Treatment described: preoperative locoregional IRX-2 cytokine immunotherapy. This phase Ib study tested locoregional IRX-2 cytokine immunotherapy given before surgery. The sequence was obtained from a human donor with breast cancer. V is TRBV12-2 and J is TRBJ2-2; the tabulated D call, TRBD1, remains unverified against the DNA. The assigned J gene may be wrong: the sequence end matches TRBJ1-3 better. TRBV12-2 is a pseudogene. Source: tumor tissue, taken after IRX-2 immunotherapy. The CDR3 nucleotides are TGTGCCACCCGGACAAGTTACTCTGGAAACACCATATATTTT. Translated: CATRTSYSGNTIYF.